The 30 T cell receptor beta chains in this list originate from one sample, sequenced in a study of radiotherapy plus CTLA-4 blockade in lung cancer. The method was immunoSEQ multiplex PCR; TCRdb's version includes in-frame clones alone and lacks a portion of them. There are over 75,000 clones in the sample; roughly four fifths occur only once, and 0.82% lies in the top ten. Sequencing used peripheral blood, obtained from a patient treated with radiotherapy plus ipilimumab. The receptors stem from a human donor with non-small cell lung cancer who had stable disease on radiotherapy plus ipilimumab.

This clone has a single count. The chain employs TRBV4-1 and TRBJ2-2; 10 bases fit TRBD2. Germline loops: CDR1 MGHRA, CDR2 YSYEKL. V dropped 0 bases and J dropped 6; count of bases not matched to a gene: 7. There are 17 residues in the CDR3. In DNA form, the CDR3 reads TGCGCCAGCAGCCAAGAGCGTCTAGCGGGAGTATCCGGGGAGCTGTTTTTT. This gives the protein CASSQERLAGVSGELFF.

This clone was observed a handful of times. The V call is TRBV30, the J call TRBJ1-6; D not resolved. V was trimmed by 5 bases and J by 5 bases, leaving 7 bases between them. Germline V lookup: CDR1 GTSNPN, CDR2 SVGIG (reference sequence). CDR3 length equals 12 residues. Written as DNA, the CDR3 is TGTGCCTGGCGTCAGGATAATTCACCCCTCCACTTT. Protein: CAWRQDNSPLHF.

V is TRBV7-9 and J is TRBJ1-3; tentative D call: TRBD1 (5 bases). CDR1 and CDR2 from the germline V gene are SEHNR and FQNEAQ (reference sequence). The V gene lost 5 bases and the J gene lost 1 base, with 15 bases spanning the gap. The CDR3 is made up of 16 amino acids. CDR3 coding DNA: TGTGCCAGCAGCGCGATCGCAGACAGTTCTGGAAACACCATATATTTT. This sequence encodes CASSAIADSSGNTIYF.

This chain's CDR3 is CASSKALASGVWNANTGELFF. The CDR3 bases are TGCGCCAGCAGCAAAGCCCTAGCCAGTGGCGTGTGGAACGCGAACACCGGGGAGCTGTTTTTT. This chain uses TRBV5-1 with TRBJ2-2; D might be TRBD2 (5 bases). Germline V gene sequence: CDR1 SGHRS, CDR2 YFSETQ. Trimming cost V 4 bases and J 0 bases, with 28 bases left between them. This CDR3 has 21 amino acids.

The chain employs TRBV28 and TRBJ2-1; possible D gene TRBD2, 6 bases. Germline V gene lookup returns CDR1 MDHEN and CDR2 SYDVKM. This CDR3 has 13 amino acids. The V end lost 3 bases, the J end lost 9 bases, and 12 bases lay between the germline ends. CDR3 DNA sequence: TGTGCCAGCAGTTTTCTCGGGAGAGGTGAGCAGTTCTTC. This translates into CASSFLGRGEQFF.

DNA for the CDR3: TGCGCCAGCAGCTTGGGCCGTCAAGAGACCCAGTACTTC. Its protein is CASSLGRQETQYF. This chain uses TRBV5-1 with TRBJ2-5; D is ambiguous. The V gene lost 0 bases and the J gene lost 2 bases, with 5 bases spanning the gap. The length of the CDR3 is 13 residues. Germline-derived CDR1 and CDR2 are SGHRS and YFSETQ.

In this sample, this clone turned up a few times. The chain is built from TRBV30 and TRBJ2-1; a weak D match, TRBD1 (7 bases). V lost 4 bases, J lost 1 base, and 20 bases lay in between. The CDR3 is 17 residues long. Germline lookup yields CDR1 GTSNPN and CDR2 SVGIG (reference sequence). The CDR3 protein is CAWNGEGGGASYNEQFF. The CDR3 nucleotides are TGTGCCTGGAATGGAGAAGGAGGGGGCGCTTCCTACAATGAGCAGTTCTTC.

Of note for this clone: The identical CDR3 is also encoded by other nucleotide sequences in the sample. This chain joins TRBV18 and TRBJ1-1; D is uncertain. Germline V gene data show CDR1 as KGHSH and CDR2 as LQKENI. This CDR3 has 13 residues. The V gene lost 2 bases and the J gene lost 1 base, with 5 bases spanning the gap. The CDR3 sequence: CASSPKTNTEAFF. The CDR3, as DNA: TGTGCCAGCTCACCAAAGACGAACACTGAAGCTTTCTTT.

The rearrangement joins TRBV30 to TRBJ2-7, with D possibly matching TRBD1 (5 bases). This CDR3 region has 15 residues. V dropped 1 base and J dropped 0 bases, with 13 bases sitting between them. In germline, CDR1 is GTSNPN, CDR2 SVGIG (reference sequence). The CDR3 region has the DNA TGTGCCTGGAGTGATTCAGGGCAGAGCTCCTACGAGCAGTACTTC. Translating it yields CAWSDSGQSSYEQYF.

This chain uses TRBV25-1 with TRBJ1-5; D is uncertain. From germline, CDR1 is MGHDK and CDR2 SYGVNS. V dropped 2 bases and J dropped 3 bases, with 11 bases sitting between them. The CDR3 is 15 amino acids. The DNA for the CDR3 is TGTGCCAGCAGTGAAGGTACGGGAGTCAATCAGCCCCAGCATTTT. Translation gives CASSEGTGVNQPQHF.

The chain is built from TRBV6-1 and TRBJ2-7; D tentatively fits TRBD1 or TRBD2 (5 bases each). The germline V gene encodes CDR1 MNHNS and CDR2 SASEGT. The length of the CDR3 is 15 residues. V lost 4 bases, J lost 2 bases, and 15 bases lay in between. The CDR3 reads CASSGRDVVPYEQYF. The CDR3, as DNA: TGTGCCAGCAGTGGCCGGGACGTAGTTCCCTACGAGCAGTACTTC.

Only a few counts were recorded for this clone. V usage is TRBV7-7 and J usage is TRBJ2-5; 13 nucleotides line up with TRBD2. The CDR3 length is 17 residues. The trim removed 5 bases at V and 3 bases at J, leaving 9 bases unmatched. CDR1 and CDR2 from the germline V gene are SSHAT and FNYEAQ (reference sequence). CDR3 amino acids: CASSQLAGGLLEETQYF. Written as DNA, the CDR3 is TGTGCCAGCAGCCAACTAGCGGGGGGGCTCTTGGAAGAGACCCAGTACTTC.

The rearrangement joins TRBV30 to TRBJ1-6; possibly TRBD1 for D (5 bases). CDR1 and CDR2 from the germline V gene are GTSNPN and SVGIG (reference sequence). The V end was cut by 3 bases, the J end by 6 bases, with 15 bases between. This CDR3 is built from 15 residues. CDR3 loop: CAWRGGHPGNSPLHF. In DNA form, the CDR3 reads TGTGCCTGGAGGGGGGGTCATCCGGGTAATTCACCCCTCCACTTT.

CDR3 protein: CASSLRNGLTVSRDTEAFF. The CDR3 coding sequence is TGTGCCAGCAGCCTTCGTAACGGGCTTACGGTGAGTCGGGACACTGAAGCTTTCTTT. The chain joins TRBV14 to TRBJ1-1; D is uncertain. V lost 4 bases and J 3 bases, leaving 27 bases between the germline ends. CDR3 length: 19 amino acids. The germline CDR1 and CDR2 sequences are SGHDN and FVKESK.

The CDR3 loop is CASSLTAATNEKLFF. The CDR3 bases are TGTGCCAGCAGTCTGACGGCAGCAACTAATGAAAAACTGTTTTTT. This chain links TRBV6-1 with TRBJ1-4; D call uncertain. The CDR3 is 15 amino acids. Germline-derived CDR1 and CDR2 are MNHNS and SASEGT. Between the trimmed V and J ends, which lost 5 bases and 0 bases, there was a span of 10 bases.

This chain links TRBV30 with TRBJ2-7, with D perhaps matching TRBD2 (5 bases). This CDR3 comprises 14 residues. Germline V lookup: CDR1 GTSNPN, CDR2 SVGIG (reference sequence). V lost 0 bases, J lost 5 bases, and 14 bases lay in between. Here the CDR3 DNA reads TGTGCCTGGAGTGTATCGGGGTTCTATGACGAGCAGTACTTC. Residues: CAWSVSGFYDEQYF.

This chain links TRBV5-1 with TRBJ2-1; the match to TRBD1 covers 8 bases. Losses at the gene ends were 3 bases for V and 6 bases for J; bases not matched to a gene: 5. Per the germline V gene, CDR1 is SGHRS and CDR2 is YFSETQ. The CDR3 runs to 14 residues. Here the CDR3 DNA reads TGCGCCAGCAGCTGGCAGGGGGCTAGCAATGAGCAGTTCTTC. Residues: CASSWQGASNEQFF.

This sequence joins TRBV5-6 and TRBJ2-1; D is perhaps TRBD1 or TRBD2 (5 bases each). The germline V gene has CDR1 SGHDT and CDR2 YYEEEE. The V gene lost 4 bases and the J gene lost 2 bases, with 16 bases spanning the gap. The length of the CDR3 is 16 residues. The CDR3 DNA follows: TGTGCCAGCAGCCCGTATCGGGACCGAACCTACAATGAGCAGTTCTTC. Translating gives CASSPYRDRTYNEQFF.

The CDR3 here is CASLRGLGEPQHF. In nucleotides, the CDR3 is TGCGCCAGTCTTAGGGGGTTGGGGGAGCCCCAGCATTTT. This rearrangement joins TRBV10-2 to TRBJ1-5; D perhaps matches TRBD1 (6 bases). Germline-derived CDR1 and CDR2 are WSHSY and SAAADI. The V end lost 9 bases, the J end lost 8 bases, and 17 bases lay between the germline ends. The CDR3 runs 13 residues.

This chain uses TRBV27 with TRBJ2-1; 7 bases map to TRBD1. The CDR3 covers 12 residues. Per the germline V gene, CDR1 is MNHEY and CDR2 is SMNVEV (reference sequence). The V and J ends lost 5 bases and 7 bases, in that order; junction bases with no gene match: 2. The CDR3 coding sequence is TGTGCCAGCAGTCAGACAGGGAATGAGCAGTTCTTC. Encoded protein: CASSQTGNEQFF.

The J gene is TRBJ1-2, the V gene TRBV9; no clear D gene. Germline lookup yields CDR1 SGDLS and CDR2 YYNGEE. The CDR3 consists of 13 residues. V lost 0 bases to trimming and J lost 4 bases, with 7 bases between them. As DNA, the CDR3 is TGTGCCAGCAGCGTAGGGGCAGGCTATGGCTACACCTTC. Protein: CASSVGAGYGYTF.

The chain links TRBV28 to TRBJ1-2; 8 bases are a match to TRBD1. With V trimmed by 0 bases and J by 6 bases, 9 bases remained unmatched. Germline CDR1 is MDHEN and CDR2 is SYDVKM. CDR3 length: 16 amino acids. CDR3 coding DNA: TGTGCCAGCAGTTTATGGTACAGGGGGGTTTCTGATGGCTACACCTTC. Protein sequence: CASSLWYRGVSDGYTF.

The CDR3 nucleotides read TGTGCCAGCAGTTTAAGGGGGGTCCGGGACAGAAGCTCCTACAATGAGCAGTTCTTC. Amino acid sequence: CASSLRGVRDRSSYNEQFF. The chain employs TRBV27 and TRBJ2-7, with D possibly being TRBD1 (7 bases). The DNA end lines up better with TRBJ2-1; the J call may be wrong. The CDR3 is 19 amino acids. Looked up from germline, CDR1 is MNHEY and CDR2 is SMNVEV (reference sequence).

Details on this clone: Different DNA sequences within this sample yield the same CDR3. The chain recombines TRBV5-1 with TRBJ1-1; D unclear. The CDR3 has 15 amino acids. V was cut by 1 base and J by 1 base, with 11 bases left in between. Germline V lookup: CDR1 SGHRS, CDR2 YFSETQ. The CDR3 spells CASSLFPGTNTEAFF. CDR3 DNA sequence: TGCGCCAGCAGCTTGTTTCCCGGCACGAACACTGAAGCTTTCTTT.

The CDR3 DNA is TGTGCCAGCTCACCCGCTGGGCGTAGCAATCAGCCCCAGCATTTT. Its protein is CASSPAGRSNQPQHF. This chain joins TRBV18 and TRBJ1-5; D gene uncertain. The CDR3 runs to 15 residues. Between the trimmed V and J ends, which lost 3 bases and 0 bases, there was a span of 9 bases. Germline CDR1 is KGHSH and CDR2 is LQKENI.

The chain couples TRBV6-6 to TRBJ1-4, with no clear D. Trimming shortened V by 2 bases and J by 0 bases, and 7 bases separated the two germline ends. The germline V gene encodes CDR1 MNHNY and CDR2 SVGAGI (reference sequence). The CDR3 spans 15 residues. CDR3 nucleotides: TGTGCCAGCAGTTACGACGGGGCAACTAATGAAAAACTGTTTTTT. This codes for CASSYDGATNEKLFF.

This clone was detected a few times. The rearrangement uses TRBV4-1 and TRBJ2-2; D unresolved. CDR1 MGHRA and CDR2 YSYEKL come from the germline V gene. The CDR3 extends over 14 amino acids. The V gene lost 3 bases and the J gene lost 6 bases, with 11 bases spanning the gap. CDR3 loop: CASSHANGPGELFF. CDR3 nucleotides: TGCGCCAGCAGCCATGCGAATGGTCCCGGGGAGCTGTTTTTT.

V gene TRBV10-2 combines with J gene TRBJ1-5; D call uncertain. V was cut by 6 bases and J by 3 bases, with 12 bases left in between. From germline, CDR1 is WSHSY and CDR2 SAAADI. The CDR3 covers 14 residues. In DNA form, the CDR3 reads TGCGCCAGCAGAATAAACCAGCCCAATCAGCCCCAGCATTTT. This codes for CASRINQPNQPQHF.

This sequence joins TRBV28 and TRBJ1-2; D is possibly TRBD1 (6 bases). V was clipped by 8 bases and J by 5 bases, with 12 bases between them. Per germline, CDR1 MDHEN and CDR2 SYDVKM. This CDR3 region has 12 residues. CDR3: CASGPGAYGYTF. The CDR3 coding sequence is TGTGCCAGCGGGCCGGGGGCGTATGGCTACACCTTC.

The gene calls are TRBV5-1 and TRBJ2-1; TRBD1 agrees at 7 bases. The CDR3 has 16 residues. Germline CDR1 is SGHRS and CDR2 is YFSETQ. V shed 6 bases and J 8 bases; nucleotides not matched to a gene: 17. The CDR3 reads CASTPTTGELGDEQFF. CDR3 coding DNA: TGCGCCAGCACCCCCACAACAGGGGAATTGGGCGATGAGCAGTTCTTC.